This T cell receptor (beta chain) was identified during a study of blood T cell repertoires in COVID-19. Study details: Specimens from acute and convalescent COVID-19 originated in the United States, Italy and Spain.

In the source study's methods: It was from reference gene primer amplification that nucleated cell counts were estimated. Clones were sequenced by immunoSEQ multiplex PCR, and TCRdb holds only the in-frame ones, with some missing. V and J calls plus clone size are reproduced from that table; the DNA served to infer D and trimming. The sample has around 30,000 clones; 65% to 90% are singletons. This CDR3 comprises 15 residues. V gave up 4 bases and J gave up 6 bases, with 16 bases separating them. Germline V CDR1 and CDR2: KGHSH, LQKENI. The TCR originated in a woman aged 80 or older with active or convalescent COVID-19. Sequenced input: peripheral blood. The gene calls are TRBV18 and TRBJ2-1; a weak D match, TRBD2 (6 bases). This CDR3 reads CASSQGGAPSNEQFF. For the CDR3, the DNA is TGTGCCAGCTCACAGGGAGGTGCGCCCTCCAATGAGCAGTTCTTC.